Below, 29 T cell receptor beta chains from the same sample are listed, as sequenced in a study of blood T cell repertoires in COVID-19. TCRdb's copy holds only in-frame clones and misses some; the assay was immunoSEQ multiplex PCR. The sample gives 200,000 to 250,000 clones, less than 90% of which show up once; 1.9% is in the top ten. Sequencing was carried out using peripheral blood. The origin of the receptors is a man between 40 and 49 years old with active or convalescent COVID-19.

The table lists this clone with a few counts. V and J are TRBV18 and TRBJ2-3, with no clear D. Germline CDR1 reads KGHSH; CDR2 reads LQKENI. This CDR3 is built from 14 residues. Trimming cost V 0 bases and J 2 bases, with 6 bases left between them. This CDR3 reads CASSPPTVTDTQYF. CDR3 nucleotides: TGTGCCAGCTCACCACCTACAGTCACAGATACGCAGTATTTT.

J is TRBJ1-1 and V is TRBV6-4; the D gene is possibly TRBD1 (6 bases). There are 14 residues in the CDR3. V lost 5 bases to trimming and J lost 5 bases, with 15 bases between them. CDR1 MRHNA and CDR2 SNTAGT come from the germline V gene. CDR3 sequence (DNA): TGTGCCAGCAGTCCTCGGACAGAAGGGACTGAAGCTTTCTTT. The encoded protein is CASSPRTEGTEAFF.

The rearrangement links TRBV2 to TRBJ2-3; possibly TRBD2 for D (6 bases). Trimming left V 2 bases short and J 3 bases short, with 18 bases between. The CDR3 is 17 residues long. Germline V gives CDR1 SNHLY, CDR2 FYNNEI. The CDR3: CASSEWVVFGGTDTQYF. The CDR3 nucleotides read TGTGCCAGCAGTGAATGGGTGGTCTTCGGAGGGACAGATACGCAGTATTTT. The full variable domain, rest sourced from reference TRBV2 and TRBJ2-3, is EPEVTQTPSHQVTQMGQEVILRCVPISNHLYFYWYRQILGQKVEFLVSFYNNEISEKSEIFDDQFSVERPDGSNFTLKIRSTKLEDSAMYFCASSEWVVFGGTDTQYFGPGTRLTVL.

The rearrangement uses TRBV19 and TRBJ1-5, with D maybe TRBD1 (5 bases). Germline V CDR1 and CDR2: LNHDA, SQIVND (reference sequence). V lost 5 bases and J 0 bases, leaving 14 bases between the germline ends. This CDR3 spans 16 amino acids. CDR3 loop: CASSLARTSSNQPQHF. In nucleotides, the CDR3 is TGTGCCAGTAGTCTCGCCCGGACATCTAGCAATCAGCCCCAGCATTTT.

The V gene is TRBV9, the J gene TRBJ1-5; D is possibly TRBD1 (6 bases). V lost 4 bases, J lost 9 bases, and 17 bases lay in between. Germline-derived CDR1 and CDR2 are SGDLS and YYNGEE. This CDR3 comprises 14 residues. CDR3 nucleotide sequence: TGTGCCAGCAGCCCTTACGGGGGGCAGTGGCCCCAGCATTTT. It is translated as CASSPYGGQWPQHF.

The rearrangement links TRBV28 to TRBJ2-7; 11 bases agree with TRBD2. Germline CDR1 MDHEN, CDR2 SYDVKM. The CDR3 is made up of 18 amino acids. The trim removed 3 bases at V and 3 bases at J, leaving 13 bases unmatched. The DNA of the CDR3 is TGTGCCAGCAGTTTCGAGCTAGCGGGAGGCGTGACACTCTACGAGCAGTACTTC. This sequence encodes CASSFELAGGVTLYEQYF.

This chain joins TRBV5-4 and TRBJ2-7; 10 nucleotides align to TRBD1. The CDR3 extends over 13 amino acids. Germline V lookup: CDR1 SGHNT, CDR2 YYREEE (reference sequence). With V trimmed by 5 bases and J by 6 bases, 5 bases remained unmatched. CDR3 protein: CASRPGQGSEQYF. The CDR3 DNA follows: TGTGCCAGCAGACCGGGACAGGGGAGCGAGCAGTACTTC.

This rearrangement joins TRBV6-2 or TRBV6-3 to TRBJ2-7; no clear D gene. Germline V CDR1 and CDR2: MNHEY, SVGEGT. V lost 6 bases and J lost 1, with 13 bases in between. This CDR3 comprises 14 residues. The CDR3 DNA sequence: TGTGCCAGCAGCCCCTGGCCGGGTTCCTACGAGCAGTACTTC. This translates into CASSPWPGSYEQYF.

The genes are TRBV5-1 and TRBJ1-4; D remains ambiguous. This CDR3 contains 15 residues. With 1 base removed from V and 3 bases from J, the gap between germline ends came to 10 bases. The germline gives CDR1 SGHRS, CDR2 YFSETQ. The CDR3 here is CASSLSTGANEKLFF. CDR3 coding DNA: TGCGCCAGCAGCTTGTCTACCGGAGCTAATGAAAAACTGTTTTTT.

The CDR3 here is CASSPTTGRRNTEAFF. CDR3 bases: TGTGCCAGCAGTCCCACGACAGGGAGAAGGAACACTGAAGCTTTCTTT. This sequence joins TRBV27 and TRBJ1-1; 7 nucleotides match TRBD1. The germline V gene encodes CDR1 MNHEY and CDR2 SMNVEV (reference sequence). The V segment lost 5 bases and the J segment 1 base; nucleotides outside the gene matches: 10. The CDR3 spans 16 residues.

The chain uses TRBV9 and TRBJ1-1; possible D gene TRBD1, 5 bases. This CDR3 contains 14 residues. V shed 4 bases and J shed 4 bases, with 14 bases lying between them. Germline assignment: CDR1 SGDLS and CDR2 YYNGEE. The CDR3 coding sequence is TGTGCCAGCAGCCCCGCCAGGGTAATCACTGAAGCTTTCTTT. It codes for CASSPARVITEAFF.

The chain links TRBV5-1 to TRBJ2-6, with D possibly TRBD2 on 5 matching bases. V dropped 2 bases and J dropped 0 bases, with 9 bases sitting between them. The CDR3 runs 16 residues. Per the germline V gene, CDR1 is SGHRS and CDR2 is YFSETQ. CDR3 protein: CASSLGRDSGANVLTF. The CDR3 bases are TGCGCCAGCAGCTTAGGACGGGACTCTGGGGCCAACGTCCTGACTTTC.

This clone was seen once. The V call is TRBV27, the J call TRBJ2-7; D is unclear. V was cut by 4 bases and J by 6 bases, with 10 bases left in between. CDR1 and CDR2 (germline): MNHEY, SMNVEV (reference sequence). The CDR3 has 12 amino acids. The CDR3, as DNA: TGTGCCAGCAGTTCCCTTCTACCCGAGCAGTACTTC. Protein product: CASSSLLPEQYF.

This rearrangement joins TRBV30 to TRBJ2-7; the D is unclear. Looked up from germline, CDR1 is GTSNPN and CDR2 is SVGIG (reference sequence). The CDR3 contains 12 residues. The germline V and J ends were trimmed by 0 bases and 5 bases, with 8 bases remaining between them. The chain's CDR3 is CAWSVQSDEQYF. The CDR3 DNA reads TGTGCCTGGAGTGTCCAATCGGACGAGCAGTACTTC.

CDR3 region: CASSYRAGGPAGELFF. The CDR3 bases are TGTGCCAGCAGTTACCGAGCGGGAGGGCCCGCCGGGGAGCTGTTTTTT. This chain uses TRBV6-5 with TRBJ2-2; the match to TRBD2 covers 10 bases. There are 16 residues in the CDR3. Germline CDR1 is MNHEY and CDR2 is SVGAGI. V lost 2 bases, J lost 6 bases, and 6 bases stayed unmatched.

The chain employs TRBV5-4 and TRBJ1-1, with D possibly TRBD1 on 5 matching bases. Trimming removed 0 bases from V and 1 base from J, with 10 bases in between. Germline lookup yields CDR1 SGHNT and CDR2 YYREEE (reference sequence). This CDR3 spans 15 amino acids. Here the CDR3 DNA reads TGTGCCAGCAGCTTGGCCCGCCAGGGGAACACTGAAGCTTTCTTT. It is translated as CASSLARQGNTEAFF.

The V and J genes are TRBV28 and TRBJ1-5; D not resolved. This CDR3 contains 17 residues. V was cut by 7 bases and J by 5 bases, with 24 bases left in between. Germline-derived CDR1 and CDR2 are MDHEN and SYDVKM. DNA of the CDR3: TGTGCCAGCACCCCAGCGATCCCAGCGAATGTTGATCAGCCCCAGCATTTT. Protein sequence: CASTPAIPANVDQPQHF.

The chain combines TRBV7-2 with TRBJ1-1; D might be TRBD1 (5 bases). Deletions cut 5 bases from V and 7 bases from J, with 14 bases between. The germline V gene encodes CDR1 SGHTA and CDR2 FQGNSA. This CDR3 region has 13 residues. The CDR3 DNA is TGTGCCAGCAGCCTACAAGTCGGGGGTGAAGCTTTCTTT. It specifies CASSLQVGGEAFF.

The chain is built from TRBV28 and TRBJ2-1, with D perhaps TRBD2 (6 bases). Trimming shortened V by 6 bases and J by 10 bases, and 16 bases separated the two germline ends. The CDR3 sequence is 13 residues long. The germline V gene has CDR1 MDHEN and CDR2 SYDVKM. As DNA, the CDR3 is TGTGCCAGCAGCCCCCGTCCGGGGGTGGAGCAGTTCTTC. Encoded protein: CASSPRPGVEQFF.

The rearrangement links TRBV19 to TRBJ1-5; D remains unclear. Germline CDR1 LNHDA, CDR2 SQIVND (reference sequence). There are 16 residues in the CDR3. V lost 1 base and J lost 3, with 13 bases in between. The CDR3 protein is CASSIVGSSFNQPQHF. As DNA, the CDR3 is TGTGCCAGTAGTATAGTGGGGAGTAGCTTCAATCAGCCCCAGCATTTT. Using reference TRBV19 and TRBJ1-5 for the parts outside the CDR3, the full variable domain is DGGITQSPKYLFRKEGQNVTLSCEQNLNHDAMYWYRQDPGQGLRLIYYSQIVNDFQKGDIAEGYSVSREKKESFPLTVTSAQKNPTAFYLCASSIVGSSFNQPQHFGDGTRLSIL.

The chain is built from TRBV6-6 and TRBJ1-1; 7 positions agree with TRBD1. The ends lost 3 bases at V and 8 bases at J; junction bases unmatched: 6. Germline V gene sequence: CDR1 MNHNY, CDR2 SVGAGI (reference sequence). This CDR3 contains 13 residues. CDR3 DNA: TGTGCCAGCAGTTATAGTGAGGACAGGGAAGCTTTCTTT. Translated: CASSYSEDREAFF.

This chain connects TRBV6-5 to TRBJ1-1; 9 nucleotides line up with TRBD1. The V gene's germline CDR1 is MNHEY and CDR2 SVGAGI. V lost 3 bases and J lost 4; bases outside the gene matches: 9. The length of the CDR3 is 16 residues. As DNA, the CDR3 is TGTGCCAGCAGTTATACCCCGGGACAGGGAAGCACTGAAGCTTTCTTT. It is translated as CASSYTPGQGSTEAFF.

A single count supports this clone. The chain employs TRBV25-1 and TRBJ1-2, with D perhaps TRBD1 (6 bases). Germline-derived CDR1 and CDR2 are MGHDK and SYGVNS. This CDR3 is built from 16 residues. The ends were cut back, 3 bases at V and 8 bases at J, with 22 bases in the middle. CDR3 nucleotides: TGTGCCAGCAGTGATGGCTCCGCGGGGGCAGGTAAAGGCTACACCTTC. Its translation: CASSDGSAGAGKGYTF.

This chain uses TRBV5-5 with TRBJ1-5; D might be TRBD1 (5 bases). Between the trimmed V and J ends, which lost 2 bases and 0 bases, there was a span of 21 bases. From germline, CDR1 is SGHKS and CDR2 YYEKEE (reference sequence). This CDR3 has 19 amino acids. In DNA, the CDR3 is TGTGCCAGCAGCTTTCGGGGGTCGACCGCCCTTAATAGCAATCAGCCCCAGCATTTT. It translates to CASSFRGSTALNSNQPQHF.

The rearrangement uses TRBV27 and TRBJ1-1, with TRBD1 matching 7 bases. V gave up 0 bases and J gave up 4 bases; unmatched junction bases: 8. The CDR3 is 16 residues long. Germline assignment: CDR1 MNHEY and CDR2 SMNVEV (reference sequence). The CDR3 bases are TGTGCCAGCAGTTTATCTTCGTGGCCAGGGGGCACTGAAGCTTTCTTT. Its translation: CASSLSSWPGGTEAFF.

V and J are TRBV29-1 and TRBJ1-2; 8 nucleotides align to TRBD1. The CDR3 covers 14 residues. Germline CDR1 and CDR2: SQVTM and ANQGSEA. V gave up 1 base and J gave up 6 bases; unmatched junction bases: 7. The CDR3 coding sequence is TGCAGCGTTGAAGTTGTCAGGGGGCGGGATGGCTACACCTTC. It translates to CSVEVVRGRDGYTF.

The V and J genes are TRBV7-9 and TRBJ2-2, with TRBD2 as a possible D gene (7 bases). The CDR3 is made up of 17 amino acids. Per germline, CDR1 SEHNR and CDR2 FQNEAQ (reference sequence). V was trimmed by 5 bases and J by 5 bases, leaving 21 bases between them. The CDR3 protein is CASSLPGGGFRTGELFF. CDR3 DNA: TGTGCCAGCAGCCTCCCGGGCGGGGGCTTTCGTACCGGGGAGCTGTTTTTT.

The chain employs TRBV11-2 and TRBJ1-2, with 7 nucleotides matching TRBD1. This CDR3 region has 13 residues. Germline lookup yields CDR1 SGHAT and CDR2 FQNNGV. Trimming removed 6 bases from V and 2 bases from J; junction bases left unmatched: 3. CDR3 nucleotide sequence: TGTGCCAGCAGTCCACAGGGGAACTATGGCTACACCTTC. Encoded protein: CASSPQGNYGYTF.

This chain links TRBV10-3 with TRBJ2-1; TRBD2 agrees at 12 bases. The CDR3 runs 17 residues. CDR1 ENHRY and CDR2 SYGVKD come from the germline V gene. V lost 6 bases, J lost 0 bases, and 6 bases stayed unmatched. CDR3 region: CAISSLAGGRSYNEQFF. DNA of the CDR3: TGTGCCATCAGCTCCCTAGCGGGGGGGCGCTCCTACAATGAGCAGTTCTTC.